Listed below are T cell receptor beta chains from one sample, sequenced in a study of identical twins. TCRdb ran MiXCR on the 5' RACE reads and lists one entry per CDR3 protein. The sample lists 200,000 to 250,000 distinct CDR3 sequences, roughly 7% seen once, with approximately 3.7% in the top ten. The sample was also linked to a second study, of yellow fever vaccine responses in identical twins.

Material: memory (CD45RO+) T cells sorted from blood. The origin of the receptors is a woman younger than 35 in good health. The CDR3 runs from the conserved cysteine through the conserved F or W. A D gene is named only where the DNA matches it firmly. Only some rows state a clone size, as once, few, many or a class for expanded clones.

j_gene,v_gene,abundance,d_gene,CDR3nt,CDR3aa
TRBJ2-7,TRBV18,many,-,TGTGCCAGCTCACCACCCGGCAGCTTCTCCTACGAGCAGTACTTC,CASSPPGSFSYEQYF
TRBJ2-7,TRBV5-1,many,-,TGCGCCAGCAGCTTGGTCGGATACTACGAGCAGTACTTC,CASSLVGYYEQYF
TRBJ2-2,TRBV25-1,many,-,TGTGCCAGCAGTGGACAGGCTGGGGAGCTGTTTTTT,CASSGQAGELFF
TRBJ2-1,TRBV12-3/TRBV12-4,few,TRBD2,TGTGCCAGCAGCCGTCCTAGCGGGAATGAGCAGTTCTTC,CASSRPSGNEQFF
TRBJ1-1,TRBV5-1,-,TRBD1,TGCGCCAGCAGCCTCGGGGACAGACAGAACACTGAAGCTTTCTTT,CASSLGDRQNTEAFF
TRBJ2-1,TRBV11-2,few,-,TGTGCCAGCAGCTCCAGGGCAGGGTGGGTCGTGGAGGAGCAGTTCTTC,CASSSRAGWVVEEQFF
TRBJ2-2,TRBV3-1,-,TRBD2,TGTGCCAGCAGCCCGTATGGCGGGAGGGCCCGGACCGGGGAGCTGTTTTTT,CASSPYGGRARTGELFF
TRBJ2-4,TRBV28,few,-,TGTGCCAGCAGCCCGGGCGGGACCCTCAAAAACATTCAGTACTTC,CASSPGGTLKNIQYF
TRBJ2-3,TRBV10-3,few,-,TGTGCCATCAGTAGGAAGAGGGGGGGCCATTTCGTTTCAGATACGCAGTATTTT,CAISRKRGGHFVSDTQYF
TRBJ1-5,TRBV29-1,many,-,TGCAGCGTTGGTTCTGGGGACAATCAGCCCCAGCATTTT,CSVGSGDNQPQHF
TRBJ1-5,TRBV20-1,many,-,TGCAGTGCTAGAATGCTCAATCAGCCCCAGCATTTT,CSARMLNQPQHF
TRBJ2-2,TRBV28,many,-,TGTGCCAGCAGTTTACAGGGGTTCGGGGAGCTGTTTTTT,CASSLQGFGELFF
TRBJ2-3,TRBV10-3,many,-,TGTGCCATCAGTGAGGCGGGGGCCTCAGATACGCAGTATTTT,CAISEAGASDTQYF
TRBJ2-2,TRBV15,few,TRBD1,TGTGCCACCAGCAGAGGGCCGGTGGGACAGGGCTCCGGGGAGCTGTTTTTT,CATSRGPVGQGSGELFF
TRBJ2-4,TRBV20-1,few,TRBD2,TGCAGTGGCATTGCGGGGGGGCAGGGAACCAAAAACATTCAGTACTTC,CSGIAGGQGTKNIQYF
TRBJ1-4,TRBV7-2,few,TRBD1,TGTGCCAGCAGCTTATTCCCGACAGGGCAAGGCAGAGAAAAACTGTTTTTT,CASSLFPTGQGREKLFF
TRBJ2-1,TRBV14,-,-,TGTGCCAGCAGCCGAGGGGTACGGGTGACATACAATGAGCAGTTCTTC,CASSRGVRVTYNEQFF
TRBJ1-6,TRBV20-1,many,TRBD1,TGCAGTGCAACGACAGGGGCATGGGGTTCCTATAATTCACCCCTCCACTTT,CSATTGAWGSYNSPLHF
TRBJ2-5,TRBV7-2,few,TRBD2,TGTGCCAGCAGCTTAGCTACGGGGAGGGAACAGACCCAGTACTTC,CASSLATGREQTQYF
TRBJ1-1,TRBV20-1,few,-,TGCAGTGCCAGGCCCGTGGAGGGGGACACTGAAGCTTTCTTT,CSARPVEGDTEAFF
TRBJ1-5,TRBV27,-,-,TGTGCCAGCAGTTTTGAAGGTAGCAATCAGCCCCAGCATTTT,CASSFEGSNQPQHF
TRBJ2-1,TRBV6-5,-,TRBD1,TGTGCCAGCAGTTACCCCCCAGGGGGCGCGAGCTACAATGAGCAGTTCTTC,CASSYPPGGASYNEQFF
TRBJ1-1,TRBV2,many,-,TGTGCCAGCAGTGAAGACGGGGACGACCTAGGGGCTTTCTTT,CASSEDGDDLGAFF